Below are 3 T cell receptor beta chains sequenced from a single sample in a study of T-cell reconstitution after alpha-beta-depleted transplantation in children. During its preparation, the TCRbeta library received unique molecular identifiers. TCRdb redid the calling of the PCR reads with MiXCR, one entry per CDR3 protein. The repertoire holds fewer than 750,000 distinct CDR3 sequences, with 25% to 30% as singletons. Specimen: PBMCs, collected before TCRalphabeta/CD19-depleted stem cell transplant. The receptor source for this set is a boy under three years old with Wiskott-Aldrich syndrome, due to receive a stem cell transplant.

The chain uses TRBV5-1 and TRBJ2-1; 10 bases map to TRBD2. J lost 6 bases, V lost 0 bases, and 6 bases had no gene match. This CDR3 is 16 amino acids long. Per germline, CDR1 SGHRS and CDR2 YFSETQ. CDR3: CASSLVPLAGGNEQFF. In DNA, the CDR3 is TGCGCCAGCAGCTTGGTCCCTTTAGCGGGAGGCAATGAGCAGTTCTTC.

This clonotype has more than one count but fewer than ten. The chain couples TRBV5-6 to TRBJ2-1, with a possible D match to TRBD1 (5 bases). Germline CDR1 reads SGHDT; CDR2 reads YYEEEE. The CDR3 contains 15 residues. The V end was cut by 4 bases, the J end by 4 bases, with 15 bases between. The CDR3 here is CASSHGHQSYNEQFF. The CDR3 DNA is TGTGCCAGCAGCCATGGACACCAATCATACAATGAGCAGTTCTTC.

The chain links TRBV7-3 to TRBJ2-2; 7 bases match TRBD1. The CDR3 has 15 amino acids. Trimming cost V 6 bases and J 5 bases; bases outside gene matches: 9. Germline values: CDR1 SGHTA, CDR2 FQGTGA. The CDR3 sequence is CASSPSRGRTGELFF. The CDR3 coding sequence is TGTGCCAGCAGTCCGAGTAGGGGGCGGACCGGGGAGCTGTTTTTT.